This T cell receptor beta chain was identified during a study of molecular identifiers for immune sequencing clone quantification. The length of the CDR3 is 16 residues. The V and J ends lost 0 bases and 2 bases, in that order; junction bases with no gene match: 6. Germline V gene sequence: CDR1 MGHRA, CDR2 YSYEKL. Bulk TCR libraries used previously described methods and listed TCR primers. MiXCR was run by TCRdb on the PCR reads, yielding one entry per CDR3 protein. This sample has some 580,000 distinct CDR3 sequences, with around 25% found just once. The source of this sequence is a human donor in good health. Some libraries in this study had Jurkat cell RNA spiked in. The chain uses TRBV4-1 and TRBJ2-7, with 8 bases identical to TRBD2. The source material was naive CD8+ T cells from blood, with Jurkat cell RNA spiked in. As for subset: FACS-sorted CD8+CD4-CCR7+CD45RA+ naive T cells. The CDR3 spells CASSQESSGFPYEQYF. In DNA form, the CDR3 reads TGCGCCAGCAGCCAAGAATCTAGCGGGTTTCCCTACGAGCAGTACTTC.